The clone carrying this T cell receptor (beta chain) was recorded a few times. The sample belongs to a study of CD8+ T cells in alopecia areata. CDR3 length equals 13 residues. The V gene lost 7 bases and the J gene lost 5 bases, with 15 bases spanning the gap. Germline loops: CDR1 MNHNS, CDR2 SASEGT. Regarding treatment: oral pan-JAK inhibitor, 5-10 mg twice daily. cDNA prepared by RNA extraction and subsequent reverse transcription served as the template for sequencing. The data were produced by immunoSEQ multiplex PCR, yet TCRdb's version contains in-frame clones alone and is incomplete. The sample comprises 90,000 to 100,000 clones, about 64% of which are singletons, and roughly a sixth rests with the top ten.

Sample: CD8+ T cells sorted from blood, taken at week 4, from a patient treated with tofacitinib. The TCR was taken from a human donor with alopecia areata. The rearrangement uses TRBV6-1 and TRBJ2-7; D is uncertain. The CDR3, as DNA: TGTGCCAGCAAGGCCGTCGGACGAAACGAGCAGTACTTC. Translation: CASKAVGRNEQYF.